The present TCR beta chain was sequenced within a study of T cell responses to AZD1222 COVID-19 vaccine. The germline V gene encodes CDR1 LNHDA and CDR2 SQIVND (reference sequence). The length of the CDR3 is 14 residues. The V end lost 3 bases, the J end lost 5 bases, and 13 bases lay between the germline ends. TCRdb's table, derived via immunoSEQ multiplex PCR, lists solely in-frame clones and lacks some. The data hold tens of thousands of clones, with about 88% observed a single time. To note about this clone: Its antigen is not known.

Overall study findings and caveats: Vaccine-related CD4 TCRs covered spike, predominating at 160-218 and 743-854. White British people made up most donors, females outnumbered males, and clonal diversity was possibly underestimated. Just a handful of AZD1222 recipients tested seropositive at baseline.

The specimen was peripheral blood, collected on day 0 of AZD1222 vaccination. This chain uses TRBV19 with TRBJ2-5; D might be TRBD1 (5 bases). This receptor was taken from an adult in good health. The DNA for the CDR3 is TGTGCCAGTAGTATTGGCCAGGGTAGGGAGACCCAGTACTTC. It yields the protein CASSIGQGRETQYF. The variable domain in full, with the rest retrieved from reference TRBV19 and TRBJ2-5, is DGGITQSPKYLFRKEGQNVTLSCEQNLNHDAMYWYRQDPGQGLRLIYYSQIVNDFQKGDIAEGYSVSREKKESFPLTVTSAQKNPTAFYLCASSIGQGRETQYFGPGTRLLVL.